Reported below is one TCR beta chain. Its antigen is unknown. No clone much larger than this one lies a single base away; base qualities are absent. The library was produced with 5' RACE. Sequencing used an Illumina HiSeq 2500. A second PCR of about 7 to 12 cycles was run with a J-beta primer mix and a sample-barcoded 5' primer. A template-switch 5' adaptor carrying 12 random nucleotides introduced a unique molecular identifier onto each TCR beta cDNA molecule. Each sample yielded at least 3 million CDR3-containing paired-end reads. First-strand cDNA was synthesized from all RNA with the Mint cDNA synthesis kit, primed by a TRBC-specific oligonucleotide. All cDNA was treated with uracil-DNA glycosylase and then went through a first 18-cycle PCR with the universal primers M1SS and BC2_uni_R. Regarding the original processing steps: Normalization of each sample was performed by random selection of 1 million high-quality reads, each carrying a distinct molecular identifier. Reads sharing molecular identifiers were discarded rather than binned into consensus sequences. MiTCR, run with a Q25 quality threshold and the strictest error-elimination algorithm, handled CDR3 identification, clonotype clustering and error correction. A nonparametric unseen species model using Euler transformation provided a lower-bound estimate of total TCR beta diversity. Starting from the raw public reads, TCRdb applied fastp trimming at Q25, assembled clones with MiXCR and retained in-frame beta chains. All rows with the same CDR3 protein become a single entry with the most common DNA and genes. The authors' filters were not applied to this entry. The sample contains about 650,000 distinct CDR3 sequences, 40% to 65% of them found a single time. The top ten clonotypes cover approximately 13% of the sample.

These data are taken from a study of blood T cells in healthy people across ages (dated by TCRdb to 2013 to 2016). Context from the whole study: In model experiments, template switching captured roughly one uniquely barcoded TCR beta cDNA molecule for every two T cells. To track age-related changes in TCR beta repertoire diversity, the study relied on deep sequencing normalized with unique cDNA molecular identifiers. The donors were divided into four age groups: young (average around 17 years), middle-aged (around 41), aged (around 59) and long-lived (around 87). To avoid experimental bias, donors of different ages were distributed randomly across sequencing lanes. For two donors (one aged 18 to 29 and one aged 80 or older), the study analyzed two additional independent replicas of 1 million unique cDNA reads from the same blood draw.

For CDR1 and CDR2, the germline V gene (reference sequence) lists LGHDT and YNNKEL. Including cysteine and phenylalanine, the CDR3 has 18 amino acids. The sequence is cut down to CDR3 DNA, 54 bases in frame from base 1. Trimming removed 3 bases from V and 0 bases from J; the gene matches leave 8 bases unexplained. Donors were 35 to 40 systemically healthy Caucasian individuals from Russia aged roughly 6 to 100 years. Each donor gave 9 to 10 milliliters of peripheral blood, collected into EDTA-treated Vacutainer tubes. Ficoll-Paque density-gradient centrifugation was used to isolate PBMCs, with at least 6 million per sample. Trizol reagent was used to extract total RNA from PBMCs, with at least 6 micrograms per sample. The percentages of naive CD45RAhigh/CD27high T cells were determined by flow cytometry on a PBMC aliquot from every donor. Results the study describes overall, beyond this receptor: As age increased, observed TCR beta diversity per million T cells dropped in a roughly linear way, and a significant reduction was already evident by age roughly 36. Bulk unsorted PBMC profiling prevented conclusive comparison of naive and antigen-experienced compartments. The long-lived group showed more naive CD4+ T cells, fewer expanded clones and increased TCR diversity than the aged group, suggesting age selection. There was a strong correlation between observed TCR beta diversity and the percentage of naive T cells measured by flow cytometry. Estimates of total diversity from one million sequenced T cells were regarded as lower bounds and underestimates. Because the CMV infection status of the donors was unknown, age-related changes in expanded clonotypes may potentially have been confounded.

This chain is built from TRBV3-1 and TRBJ2-3, and 11 junction bases match TRBD2. Sequences were obtained from blood. The TCR comes from an elderly woman in good health. The DNA reads as follows: TGTGCCAGCAGCCACGGGACTAGCGGAGGAGGTAGCACAGATACGCAGTATTTT. The resulting protein is CASSHGTSGGGSTDTQYF.